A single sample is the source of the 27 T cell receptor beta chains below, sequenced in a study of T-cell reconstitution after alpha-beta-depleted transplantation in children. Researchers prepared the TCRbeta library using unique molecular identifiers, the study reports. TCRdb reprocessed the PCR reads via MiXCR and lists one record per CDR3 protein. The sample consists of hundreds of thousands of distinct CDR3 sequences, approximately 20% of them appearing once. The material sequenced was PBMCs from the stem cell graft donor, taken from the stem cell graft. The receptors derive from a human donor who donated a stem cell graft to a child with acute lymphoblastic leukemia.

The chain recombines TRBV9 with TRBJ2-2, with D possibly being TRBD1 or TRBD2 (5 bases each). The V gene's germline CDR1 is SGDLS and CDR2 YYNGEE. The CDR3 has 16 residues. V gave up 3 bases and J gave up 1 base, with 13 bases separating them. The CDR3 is CASSARDGQNTGELFF. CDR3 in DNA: TGTGCCAGCAGCGCTCGGGACGGACAGAACACCGGGGAGCTGTTTTTT.

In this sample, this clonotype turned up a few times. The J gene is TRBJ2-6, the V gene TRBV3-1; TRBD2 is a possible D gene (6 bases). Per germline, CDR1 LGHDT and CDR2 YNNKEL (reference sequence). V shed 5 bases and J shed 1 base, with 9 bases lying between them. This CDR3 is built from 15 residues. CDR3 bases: TGTGCCAGCAGCTTCGCGGGGTCTGGGGCCAACGTCCTGACTTTC. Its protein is CASSFAGSGANVLTF.

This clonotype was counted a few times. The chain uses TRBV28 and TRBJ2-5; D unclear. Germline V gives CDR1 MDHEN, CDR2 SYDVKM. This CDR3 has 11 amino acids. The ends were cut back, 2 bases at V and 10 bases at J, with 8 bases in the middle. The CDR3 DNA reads TGTGCCAGCAGTTTAATGGAAGGCCAGTACTTC. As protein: CASSLMEGQYF.

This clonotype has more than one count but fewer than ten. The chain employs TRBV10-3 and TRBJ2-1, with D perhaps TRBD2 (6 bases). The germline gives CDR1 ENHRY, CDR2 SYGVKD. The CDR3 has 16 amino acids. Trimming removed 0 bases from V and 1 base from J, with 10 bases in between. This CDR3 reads CAISESPEGSYNEQFF. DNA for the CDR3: TGTGCCATCAGTGAGTCCCCGGAGGGGTCCTACAATGAGCAGTTCTTC.

CDR3 coding DNA: TGTGCCAGCAGTGAACCCATCTGGTCGGGCTACCAAGAGACCCAGTACTTC. Amino acid sequence: CASSEPIWSGYQETQYF. V and J are TRBV6-1 and TRBJ2-5; the D is unclear. The CDR3 totals 17 residues. V was pared by 2 bases and J by 0 bases, with 16 bases between. Germline V gene data show CDR1 as MNHNS and CDR2 as SASEGT.

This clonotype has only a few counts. CDR3 in amino acids: CASSYGTGREKLFF. CDR3 bases: TGTGCCAGCAGTTACGGGACAGGGAGAGAAAAACTGTTTTTT. V and J are TRBV6-5 and TRBJ1-4; TRBD1 agrees at 9 bases. Germline CDR1 MNHEY, CDR2 SVGAGI. J lost 8 bases, V lost 2 bases, and 3 bases had no gene match. This CDR3 region has 14 residues.

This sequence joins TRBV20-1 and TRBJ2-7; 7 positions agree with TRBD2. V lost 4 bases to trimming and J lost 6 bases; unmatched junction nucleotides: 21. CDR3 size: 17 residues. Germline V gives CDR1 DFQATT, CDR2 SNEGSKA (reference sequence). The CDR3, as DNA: TGCAGTGCTACGGGCAAGGGAGGGAGAGGCGCCTTGGGCGAGCAGTACTTC. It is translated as CSATGKGGRGALGEQYF.

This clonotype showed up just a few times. The CDR3 reads CASSQPGTYEQYF. The CDR3 region has the DNA TGCGCCAGCAGCCAGCCCGGGACTTACGAGCAGTACTTC. The V gene is TRBV4-1, the J gene TRBJ2-7; maybe TRBD2 (6 bases). This CDR3 is built from 13 residues. V gave up 3 bases and J gave up 4 bases, with 10 bases separating them. Germline values: CDR1 MGHRA, CDR2 YSYEKL.

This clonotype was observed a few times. CDR3 in amino acids: CSVENDGGSSYEQYF. CDR3 nucleotide sequence: TGCAGCGTTGAAAATGATGGGGGCAGCTCCTACGAGCAGTACTTC. J is TRBJ2-7 and V is TRBV29-1; D is perhaps TRBD1 (6 bases). In germline, CDR1 is SQVTM, CDR2 ANQGSEA. This CDR3 has 15 amino acids. V was trimmed by 2 bases and J by 0 bases, leaving 14 bases between them.

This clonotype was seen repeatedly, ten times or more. Written as DNA, the CDR3 is TGTGCCAGCAGTTTCTACCCTAATGAAAAACTGTTTTTT. Translating it yields CASSFYPNEKLFF. The chain combines TRBV12-3 or TRBV12-4 with TRBJ1-4, with no clear D. The CDR3 contains 13 residues. Trimming took off 3 bases at V and 3 bases at J, with 5 bases between the two ends.

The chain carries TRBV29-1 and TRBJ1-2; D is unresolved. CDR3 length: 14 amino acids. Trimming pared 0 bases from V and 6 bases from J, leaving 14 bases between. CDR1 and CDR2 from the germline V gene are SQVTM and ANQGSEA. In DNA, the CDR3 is TGCAGCGTTGAAGAAGACACCGGGCCGGATGGCTACACCTTC. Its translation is CSVEEDTGPDGYTF. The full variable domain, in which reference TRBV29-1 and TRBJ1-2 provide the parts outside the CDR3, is SAVISQKPSRDICQRGTSLTIQCQVDSQVTMMFWYRQQPGQSLTLIATANQGSEATYESGFVIDKFPISRPNLTFSTLTVSNMSPEDSSIYLCSVEEDTGPDGYTFGSGTRLTVV.

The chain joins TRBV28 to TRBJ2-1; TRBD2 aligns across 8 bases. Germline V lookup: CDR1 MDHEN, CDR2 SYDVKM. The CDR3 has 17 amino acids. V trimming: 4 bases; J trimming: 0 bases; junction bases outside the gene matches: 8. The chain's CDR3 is CASSSPVAGNSYNEQFF. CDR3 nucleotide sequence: TGTGCCAGCAGTTCTCCGGTAGCGGGGAACTCCTACAATGAGCAGTTCTTC. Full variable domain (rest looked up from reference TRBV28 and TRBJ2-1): DVKVTQSSRYLVKRTGEKVFLECVQDMDHENMFWYRQDPGLGLRLIYFSYDVKMKEKGDIPEGYSVSREKKERFSLILESASTNQTSMYLCASSSPVAGNSYNEQFFGPGTRLTVL.

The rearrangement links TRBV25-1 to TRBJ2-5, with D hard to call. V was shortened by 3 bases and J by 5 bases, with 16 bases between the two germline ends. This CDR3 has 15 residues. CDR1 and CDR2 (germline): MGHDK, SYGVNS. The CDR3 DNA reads TGTGCCAGCAGTGAGCCCGCCCAGTGGGCGGAGACCCAGTACTTC. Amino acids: CASSEPAQWAETQYF.

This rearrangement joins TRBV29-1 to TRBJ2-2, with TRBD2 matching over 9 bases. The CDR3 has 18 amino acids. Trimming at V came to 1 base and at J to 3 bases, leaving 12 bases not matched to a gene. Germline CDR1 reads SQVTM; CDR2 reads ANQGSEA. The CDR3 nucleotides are TGCAGCGTTGAAGGGAGTTTGGGCGGGAGGGATTACACCGGGGAGCTGTTTTTT. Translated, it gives CSVEGSLGGRDYTGELFF.

Here the CDR3 DNA reads TGTGCCAGCTCACCGGACAGCGAGATGAACACTGAAGCTTTCTTT. Its translation: CASSPDSEMNTEAFF. This rearrangement joins TRBV18 to TRBJ1-1, with a tentative D call TRBD1 (6 bases). The ends were cut back, 3 bases at V and 0 bases at J, with 11 bases in the middle. Germline values: CDR1 KGHSH, CDR2 LQKENI. This CDR3 has 15 amino acids.

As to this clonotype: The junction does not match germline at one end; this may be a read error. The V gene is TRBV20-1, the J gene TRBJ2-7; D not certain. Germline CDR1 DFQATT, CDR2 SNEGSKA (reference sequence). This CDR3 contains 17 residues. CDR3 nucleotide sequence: TGCTGTGCTAGAGATTTTAGGGCCGCGCAAGGACCTAACGAGCAGTACTTC. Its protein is CCARDFRAAQGPNEQYF.

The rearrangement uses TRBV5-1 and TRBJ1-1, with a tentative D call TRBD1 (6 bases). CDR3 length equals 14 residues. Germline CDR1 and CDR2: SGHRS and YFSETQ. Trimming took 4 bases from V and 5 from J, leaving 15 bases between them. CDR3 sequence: CASSIHAGATEAFF. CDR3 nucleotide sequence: TGCGCCAGCAGCATTCACGCAGGGGCAACTGAAGCTTTCTTT.

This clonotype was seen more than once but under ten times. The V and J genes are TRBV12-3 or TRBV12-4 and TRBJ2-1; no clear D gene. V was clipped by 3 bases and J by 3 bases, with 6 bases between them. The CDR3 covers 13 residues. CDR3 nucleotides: TGTGCCAGCAGTTTGATGGACTACAATGAGCAGTTCTTC. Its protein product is CASSLMDYNEQFF.

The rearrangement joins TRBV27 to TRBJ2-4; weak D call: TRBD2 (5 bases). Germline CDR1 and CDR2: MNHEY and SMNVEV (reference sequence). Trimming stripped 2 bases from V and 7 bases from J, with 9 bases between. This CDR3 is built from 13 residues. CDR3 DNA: TGTGCCAGCAGTTTAAACTGGGAGAACATTCAGTACTTC. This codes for CASSLNWENIQYF.

The CDR3 reads CSARDPGLPNNEQFF. The CDR3 nucleotides read TGCAGTGCTAGAGATCCCGGACTACCCAACAATGAGCAGTTCTTC. The chain has TRBV20-1 and TRBJ2-1; D perhaps matches TRBD2 (6 bases). V was pared by 0 bases and J by 5 bases, with 14 bases between. The CDR3 runs to 15 residues. Germline CDR1 and CDR2: DFQATT and SNEGSKA (reference sequence).

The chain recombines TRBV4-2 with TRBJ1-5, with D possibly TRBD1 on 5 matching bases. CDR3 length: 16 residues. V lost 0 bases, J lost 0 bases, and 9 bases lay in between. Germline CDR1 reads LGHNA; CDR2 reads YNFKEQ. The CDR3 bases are TGTGCCAGCAGCCAAGAGGAAGGGGATAGCAATCAGCCCCAGCATTTT. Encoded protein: CASSQEEGDSNQPQHF.

The CDR3 reads CASSWGLAGGNEQFF. CDR3 nucleotides: TGTGCCAGCAGCTGGGGACTAGCGGGAGGCAATGAGCAGTTCTTC. The chain employs TRBV5-4 and TRBJ2-1; 15 bases are a match to TRBD2. Germline V gene data show CDR1 as SGHNT and CDR2 as YYREEE (reference sequence). V gave up 3 bases and J gave up 6 bases; unmatched junction bases: 1. The CDR3 contains 15 residues.

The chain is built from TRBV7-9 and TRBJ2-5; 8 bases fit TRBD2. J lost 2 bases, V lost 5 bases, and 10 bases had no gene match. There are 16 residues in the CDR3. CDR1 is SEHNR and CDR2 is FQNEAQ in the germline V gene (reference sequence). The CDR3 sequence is CASSGGRTSGQETQYF. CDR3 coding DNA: TGTGCCAGCAGCGGGGGGAGAACTAGCGGACAAGAGACCCAGTACTTC.

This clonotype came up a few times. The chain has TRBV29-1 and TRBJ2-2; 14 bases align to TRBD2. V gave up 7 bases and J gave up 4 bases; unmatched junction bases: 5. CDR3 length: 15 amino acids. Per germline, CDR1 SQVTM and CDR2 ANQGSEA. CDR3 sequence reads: CSGSGLAGGTGELFF. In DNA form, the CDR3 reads TGCAGCGGGTCAGGACTAGCGGGAGGCACCGGGGAGCTGTTTTTT.

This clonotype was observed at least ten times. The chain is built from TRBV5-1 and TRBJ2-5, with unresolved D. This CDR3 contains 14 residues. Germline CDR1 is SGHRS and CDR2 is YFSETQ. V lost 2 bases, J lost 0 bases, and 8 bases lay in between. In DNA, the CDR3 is TGCGCCAGCAGCTTCGGACGAGACCAAGAGACCCAGTACTTC. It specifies CASSFGRDQETQYF.

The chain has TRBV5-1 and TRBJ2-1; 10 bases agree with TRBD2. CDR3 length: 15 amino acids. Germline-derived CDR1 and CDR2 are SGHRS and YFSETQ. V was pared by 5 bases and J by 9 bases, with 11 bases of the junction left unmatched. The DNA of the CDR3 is TGCGCCAGCAGAGTCCCTAGCGGGAGCCCGCCTGAGCAGTTCTTC. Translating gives CASRVPSGSPPEQFF.

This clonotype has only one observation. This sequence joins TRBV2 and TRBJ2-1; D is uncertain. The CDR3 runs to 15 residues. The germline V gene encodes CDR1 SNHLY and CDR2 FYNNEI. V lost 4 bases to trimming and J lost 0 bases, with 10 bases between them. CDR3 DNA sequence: TGTGCCAGCAGTGTGATCCTAGTCTCCTACAATGAGCAGTTCTTC. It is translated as CASSVILVSYNEQFF.